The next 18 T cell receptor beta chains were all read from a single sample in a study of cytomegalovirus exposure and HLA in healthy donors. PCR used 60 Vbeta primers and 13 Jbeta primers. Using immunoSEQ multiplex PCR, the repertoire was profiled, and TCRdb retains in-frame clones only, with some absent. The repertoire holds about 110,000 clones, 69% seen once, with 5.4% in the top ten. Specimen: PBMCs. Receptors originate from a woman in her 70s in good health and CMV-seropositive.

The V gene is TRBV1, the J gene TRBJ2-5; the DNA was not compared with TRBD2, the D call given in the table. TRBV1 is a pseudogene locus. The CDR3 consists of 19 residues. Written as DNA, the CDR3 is TGCACCAGCAGCCAAGATCGCCGTGGGCTAGCGGGGATAGAGGAGACCCAGTACTTC. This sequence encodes CTSSQDRRGLAGIEETQYF.

For the CDR3, the DNA is TGTGCCAGTAGGAGCCGGGAGTCGGGGCAGCCCCAGCATTTT. It yields the protein CASRSRESGQPQHF. The chain joins TRBV19 to TRBJ1-5; the D is unclear. Germline loops: CDR1 LNHDA, CDR2 SQIVND (reference sequence). This CDR3 has 14 residues. Trimming took 6 bases from V and 7 from J, leaving 16 bases between them.

CDR3 amino acids: CASSVGSGEGKLFF. The CDR3 bases are TGTGCCAGCAGTGTGGGATCCGGCGAGGGAAAACTGTTTTTT. This rearrangement joins TRBV2 to TRBJ1-4; no clear D gene. Trimming stripped 4 bases from V and 10 bases from J, with 16 bases between. Germline CDR1 SNHLY, CDR2 FYNNEI. CDR3 size: 14 residues.

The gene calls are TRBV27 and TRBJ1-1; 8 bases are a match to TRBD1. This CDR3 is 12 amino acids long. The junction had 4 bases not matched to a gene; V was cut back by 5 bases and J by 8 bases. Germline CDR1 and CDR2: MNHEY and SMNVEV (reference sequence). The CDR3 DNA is TGTGCCAGCAGTACAACAGGGGGGGAAGCTTTCTTT. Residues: CASSTTGGEAFF.

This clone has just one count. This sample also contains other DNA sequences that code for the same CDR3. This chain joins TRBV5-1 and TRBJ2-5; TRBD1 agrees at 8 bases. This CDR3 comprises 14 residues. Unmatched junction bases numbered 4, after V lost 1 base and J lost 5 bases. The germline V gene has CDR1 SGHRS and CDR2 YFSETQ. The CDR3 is CASSLQGAGETQYF. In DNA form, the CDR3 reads TGCGCCAGCAGCTTGCAGGGGGCCGGGGAGACCCAGTACTTC.

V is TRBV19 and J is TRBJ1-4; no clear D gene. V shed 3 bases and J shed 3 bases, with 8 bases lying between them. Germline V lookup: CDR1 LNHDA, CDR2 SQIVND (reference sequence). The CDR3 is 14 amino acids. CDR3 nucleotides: TGTGCCAGTAGTATCTCGAGGTCTAATGAAAAACTGTTTTTT. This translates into CASSISRSNEKLFF.

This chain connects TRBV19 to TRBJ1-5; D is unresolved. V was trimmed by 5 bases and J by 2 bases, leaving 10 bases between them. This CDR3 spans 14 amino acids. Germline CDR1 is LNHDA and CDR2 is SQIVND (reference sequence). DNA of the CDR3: TGTGCCAGTAGTGCAACGGGAGGCAATCAGCCCCAGCATTTT. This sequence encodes CASSATGGNQPQHF.

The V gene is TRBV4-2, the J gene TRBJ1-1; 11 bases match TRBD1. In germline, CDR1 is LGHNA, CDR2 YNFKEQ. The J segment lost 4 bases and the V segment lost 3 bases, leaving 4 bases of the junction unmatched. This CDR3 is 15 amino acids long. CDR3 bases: TGTGCCAGCAGCCATCCCGGGACAGGGGGCACTGAAGCTTTCTTT. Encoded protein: CASSHPGTGGTEAFF.

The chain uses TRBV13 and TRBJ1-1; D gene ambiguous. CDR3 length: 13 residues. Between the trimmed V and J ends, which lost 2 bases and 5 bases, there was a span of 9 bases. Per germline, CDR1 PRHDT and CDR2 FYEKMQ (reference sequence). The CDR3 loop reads CASSLIGGTEAFF. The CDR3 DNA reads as TGTGCCAGCAGCTTAATCGGAGGGACTGAAGCTTTCTTT.

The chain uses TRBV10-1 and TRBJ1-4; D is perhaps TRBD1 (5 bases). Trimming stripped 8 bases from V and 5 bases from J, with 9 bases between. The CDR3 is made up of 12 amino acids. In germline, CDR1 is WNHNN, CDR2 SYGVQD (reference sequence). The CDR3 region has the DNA TGCGCCAGCTTGGGGGGAAATGAAAAACTGTTTTTT. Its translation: CASLGGNEKLFF.

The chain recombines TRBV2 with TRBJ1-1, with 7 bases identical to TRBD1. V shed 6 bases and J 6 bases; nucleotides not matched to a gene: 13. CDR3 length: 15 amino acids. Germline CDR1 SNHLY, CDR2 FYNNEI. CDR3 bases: TGTGCCAGCAGGGGGCAATTACAGGGGAAGGCTGAAGCTTTCTTT. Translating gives CASRGQLQGKAEAFF.

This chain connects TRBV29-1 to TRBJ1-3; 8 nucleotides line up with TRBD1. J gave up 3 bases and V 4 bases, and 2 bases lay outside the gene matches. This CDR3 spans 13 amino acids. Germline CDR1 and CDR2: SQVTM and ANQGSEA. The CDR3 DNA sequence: TGCAGCGTTGCAGGGGGCGGTGGAAACACCATATATTTT. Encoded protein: CSVAGGGGNTIYF.

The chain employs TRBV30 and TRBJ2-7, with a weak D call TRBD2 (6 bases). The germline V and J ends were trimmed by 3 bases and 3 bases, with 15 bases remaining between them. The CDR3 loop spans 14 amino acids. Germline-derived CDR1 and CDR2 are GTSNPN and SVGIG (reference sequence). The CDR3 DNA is TGTGCCTGGAGCAAGGGGCAGGGACTCTACGAGCAGTACTTC. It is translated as CAWSKGQGLYEQYF.

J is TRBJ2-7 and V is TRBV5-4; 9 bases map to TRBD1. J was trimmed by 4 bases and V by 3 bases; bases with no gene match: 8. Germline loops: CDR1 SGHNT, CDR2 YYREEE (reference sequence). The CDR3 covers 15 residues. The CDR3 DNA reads TGTGCCAGCAGCTCCGGGACAGGGTCCCAATACGAGCAGTACTTC. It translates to CASSSGTGSQYEQYF.

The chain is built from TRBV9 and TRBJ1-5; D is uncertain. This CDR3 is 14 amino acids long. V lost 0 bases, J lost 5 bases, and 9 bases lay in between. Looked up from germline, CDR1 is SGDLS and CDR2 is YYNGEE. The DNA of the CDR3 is TGTGCCAGCAGCGTAGGGACTTCCTATCAGCCCCAGCATTTT. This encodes CASSVGTSYQPQHF.

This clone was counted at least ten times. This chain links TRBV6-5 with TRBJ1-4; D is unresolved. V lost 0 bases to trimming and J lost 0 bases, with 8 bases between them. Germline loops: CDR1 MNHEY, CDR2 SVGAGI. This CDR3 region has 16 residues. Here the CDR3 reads CASSYSLQTTNEKLFF. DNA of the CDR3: TGTGCCAGCAGTTACTCGCTTCAGACAACTAATGAAAAACTGTTTTTT.

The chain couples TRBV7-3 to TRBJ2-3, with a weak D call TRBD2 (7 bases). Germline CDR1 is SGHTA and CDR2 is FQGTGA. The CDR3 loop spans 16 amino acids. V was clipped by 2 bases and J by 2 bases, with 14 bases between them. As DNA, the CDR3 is TGTGCCAGCAGCTTATTCGGCGGGGGCACCACAGATACGCAGTATTTT. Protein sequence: CASSLFGGGTTDTQYF.

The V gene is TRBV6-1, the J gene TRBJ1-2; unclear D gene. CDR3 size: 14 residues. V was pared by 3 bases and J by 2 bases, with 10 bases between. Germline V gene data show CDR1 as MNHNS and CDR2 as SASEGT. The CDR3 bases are TGTGCCAGCAGTGAGTGGCCCGGGAACTATGGCTACACCTTC. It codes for CASSEWPGNYGYTF.